This T cell receptor beta chain was obtained from a study of early T cells in non-severe SARS-CoV-2 infection. Study details: The input, bulk RNA from unsorted whole blood, was sequenced, and chains were unpaired.

The protocol attached unique molecular identifiers to individual cDNA molecules. MiXCR, run by TCRdb on the 5' RACE reads, gives a single entry per CDR3 protein. Seen here are tens of thousands of distinct CDR3 sequences, around 10% observed once, and the top ten hold approximately 12%. As for this clonotype: Its target is not known.

Germline values: CDR1 SQVTM, CDR2 ANQGSEA. CDR3 length: 13 amino acids. The ends were cut back, 2 bases at V and 5 bases at J, with 11 bases in the middle. Overall study results and limits: Database matching using VDJdb favored anti-spike CD8 responses, with private and CD4 specificities left missing.

The input for sequencing was whole blood, taken at baseline. The chain links TRBV29-1 to TRBJ2-3; D is perhaps TRBD2 (7 bases). This sequence originates from an adult who was a healthcare worker with PCR-confirmed SARS-CoV-2 infection or an uninfected control (not recorded which). CDR3 in amino acids: CSVEPRGRDTQYF. The CDR3 DNA sequence: TGCAGCGTTGAACCGCGGGGGCGAGATACGCAGTATTTT.